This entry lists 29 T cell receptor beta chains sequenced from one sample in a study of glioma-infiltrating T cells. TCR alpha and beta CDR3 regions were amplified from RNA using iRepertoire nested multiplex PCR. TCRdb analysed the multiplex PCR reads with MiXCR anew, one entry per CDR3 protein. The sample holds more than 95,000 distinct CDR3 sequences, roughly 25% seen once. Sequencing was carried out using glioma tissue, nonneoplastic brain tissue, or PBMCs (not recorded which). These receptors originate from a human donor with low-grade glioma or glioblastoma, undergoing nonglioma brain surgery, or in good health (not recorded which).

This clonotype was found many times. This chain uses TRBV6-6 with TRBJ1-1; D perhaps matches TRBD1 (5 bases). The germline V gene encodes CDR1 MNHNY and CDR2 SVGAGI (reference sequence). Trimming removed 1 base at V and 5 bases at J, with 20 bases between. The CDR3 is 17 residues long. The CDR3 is CASSYYRRDDGRTEAFF. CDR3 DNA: TGTGCCAGCAGTTACTATCGACGGGACGACGGCCGGACTGAAGCTTTCTTT.

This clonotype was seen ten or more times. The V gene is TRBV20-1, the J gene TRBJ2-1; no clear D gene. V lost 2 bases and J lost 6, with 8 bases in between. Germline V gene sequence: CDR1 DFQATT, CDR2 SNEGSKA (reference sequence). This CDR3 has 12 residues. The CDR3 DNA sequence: TGCAGTGCTAGACTACTTTCCAATGAGCAGTTCTTC. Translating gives CSARLLSNEQFF.

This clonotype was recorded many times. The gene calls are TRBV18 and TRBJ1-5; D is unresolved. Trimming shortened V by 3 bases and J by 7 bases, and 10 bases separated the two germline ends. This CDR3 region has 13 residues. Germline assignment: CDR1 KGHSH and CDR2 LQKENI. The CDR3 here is CASSPGSQQPQHF. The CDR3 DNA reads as TGTGCCAGCTCACCGGGCAGTCAGCAGCCCCAGCATTTT.

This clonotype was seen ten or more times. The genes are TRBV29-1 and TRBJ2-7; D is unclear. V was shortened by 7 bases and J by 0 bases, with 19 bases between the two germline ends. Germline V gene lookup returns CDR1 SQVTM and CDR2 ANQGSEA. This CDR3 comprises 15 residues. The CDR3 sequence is CSATLVGESSYEQYF. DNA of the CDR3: TGCAGCGCAACGCTAGTCGGCGAATCCTCCTACGAGCAGTACTTC.

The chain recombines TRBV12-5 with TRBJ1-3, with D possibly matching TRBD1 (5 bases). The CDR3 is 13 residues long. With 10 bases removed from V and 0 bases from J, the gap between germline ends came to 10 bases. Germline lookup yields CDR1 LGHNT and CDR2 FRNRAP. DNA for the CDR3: TGTGCTACCCCCAGGGACTCTGGAAACACCATATATTTT. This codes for CATPRDSGNTIYF.

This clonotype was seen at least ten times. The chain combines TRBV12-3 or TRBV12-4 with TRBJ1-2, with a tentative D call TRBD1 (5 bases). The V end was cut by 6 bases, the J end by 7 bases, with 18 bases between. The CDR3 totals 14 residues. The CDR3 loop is CASSPGLGDSGYTF. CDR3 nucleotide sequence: TGTGCCAGCAGCCCCGGGTTAGGGGATAGTGGCTACACCTTC.

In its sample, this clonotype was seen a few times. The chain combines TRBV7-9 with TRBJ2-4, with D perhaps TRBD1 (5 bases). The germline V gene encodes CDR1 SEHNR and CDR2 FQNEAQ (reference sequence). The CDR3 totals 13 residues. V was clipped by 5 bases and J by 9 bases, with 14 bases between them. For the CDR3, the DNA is TGTGCCAGCAGCCCGCAGCAGGGTGGCATTCAGTACTTC. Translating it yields CASSPQQGGIQYF. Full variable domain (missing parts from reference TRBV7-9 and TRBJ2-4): DTGVSQNPRHKITKRGQNVTFRCDPISEHNRLYWYRQTLGQGPEFLTYFQNEAQLEKSRLLSDRFSAERPKGSFSTLEIQRTEQGDSAMYLCASSPQQGGIQYFGAGTRLSVL.

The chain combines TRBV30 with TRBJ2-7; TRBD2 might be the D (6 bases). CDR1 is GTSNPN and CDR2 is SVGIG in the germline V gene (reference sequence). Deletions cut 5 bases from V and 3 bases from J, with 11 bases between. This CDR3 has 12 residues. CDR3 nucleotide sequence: TGTGCCTGGGAGATGCGGGGCTACGAGCAGTACTTC. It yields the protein CAWEMRGYEQYF.

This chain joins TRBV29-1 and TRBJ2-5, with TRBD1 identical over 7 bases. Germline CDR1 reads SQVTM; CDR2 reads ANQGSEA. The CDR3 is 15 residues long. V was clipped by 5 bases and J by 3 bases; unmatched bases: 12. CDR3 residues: CSVHRDSALKETQYF. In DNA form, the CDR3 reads TGCAGCGTTCACCGGGACAGTGCCTTAAAAGAGACCCAGTACTTC.

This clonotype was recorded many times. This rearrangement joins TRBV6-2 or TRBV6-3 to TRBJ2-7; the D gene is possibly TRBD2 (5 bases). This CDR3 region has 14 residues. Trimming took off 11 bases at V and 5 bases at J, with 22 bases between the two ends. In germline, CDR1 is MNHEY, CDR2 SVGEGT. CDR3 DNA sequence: TGTGCCTCCCACGAGGACGGACTCAAAGACGAGCAGTACTTC. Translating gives CASHEDGLKDEQYF.

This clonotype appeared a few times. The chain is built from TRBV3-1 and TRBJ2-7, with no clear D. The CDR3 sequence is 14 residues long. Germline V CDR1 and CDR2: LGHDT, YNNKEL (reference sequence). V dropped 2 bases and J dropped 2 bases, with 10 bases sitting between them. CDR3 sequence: CASSQWPGPYEQYF. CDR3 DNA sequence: TGTGCCAGCAGCCAATGGCCGGGCCCCTACGAGCAGTACTTC.

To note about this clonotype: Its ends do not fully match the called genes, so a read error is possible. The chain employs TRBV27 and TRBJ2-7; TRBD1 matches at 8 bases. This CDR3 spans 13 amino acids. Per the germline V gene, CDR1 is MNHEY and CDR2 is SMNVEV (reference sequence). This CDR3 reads CARSSYRGYEPSF. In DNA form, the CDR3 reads TGTGCCCGCAGTTCCTACAGGGGGTACGAGCCGTCCTTC.

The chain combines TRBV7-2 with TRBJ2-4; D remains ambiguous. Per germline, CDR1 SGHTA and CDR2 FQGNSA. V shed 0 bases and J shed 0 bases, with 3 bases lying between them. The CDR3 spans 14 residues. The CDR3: CASSLAIAKNIQYF. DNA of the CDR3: TGTGCCAGCAGCTTAGCCATAGCCAAAAACATTCAGTACTTC.

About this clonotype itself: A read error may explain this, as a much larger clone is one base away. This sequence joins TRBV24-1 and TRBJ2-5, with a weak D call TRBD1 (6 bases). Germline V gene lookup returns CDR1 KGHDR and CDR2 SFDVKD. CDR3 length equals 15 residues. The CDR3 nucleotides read TGTACCACCAGTGAACGGACAGTACTACAAGAGACCCAGTACTTC. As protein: CTTSERTVLQETQYF.

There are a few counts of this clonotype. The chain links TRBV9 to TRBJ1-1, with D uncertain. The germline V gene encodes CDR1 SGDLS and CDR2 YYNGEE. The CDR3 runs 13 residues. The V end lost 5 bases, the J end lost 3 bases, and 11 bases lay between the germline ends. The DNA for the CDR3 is TGTGCCAGCAGTGTCCTCACTGACACTGAAGCTTTCTTT. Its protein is CASSVLTDTEAFF.

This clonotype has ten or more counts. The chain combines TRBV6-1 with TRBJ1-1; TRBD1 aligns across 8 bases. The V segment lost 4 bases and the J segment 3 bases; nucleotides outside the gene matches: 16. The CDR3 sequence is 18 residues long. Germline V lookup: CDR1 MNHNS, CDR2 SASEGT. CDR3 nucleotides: TGTGCCAGCAGTGTGAATGACAGGGGCGGGATAGAGGACACTGAAGCTTTCTTT. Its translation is CASSVNDRGGIEDTEAFF.

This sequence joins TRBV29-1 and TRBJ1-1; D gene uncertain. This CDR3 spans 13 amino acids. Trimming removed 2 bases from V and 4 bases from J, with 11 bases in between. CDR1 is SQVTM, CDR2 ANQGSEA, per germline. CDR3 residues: CSVETLRPTEAFF. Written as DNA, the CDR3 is TGCAGCGTTGAAACTTTGCGTCCCACTGAAGCTTTCTTT.

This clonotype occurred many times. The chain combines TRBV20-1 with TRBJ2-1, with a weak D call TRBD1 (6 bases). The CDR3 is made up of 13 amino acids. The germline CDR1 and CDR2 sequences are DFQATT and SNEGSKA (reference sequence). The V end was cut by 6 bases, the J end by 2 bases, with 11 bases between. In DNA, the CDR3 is TGCAGTGCCCGTACAGGGACCTACAATGAGCAGTTCTTC. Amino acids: CSARTGTYNEQFF.

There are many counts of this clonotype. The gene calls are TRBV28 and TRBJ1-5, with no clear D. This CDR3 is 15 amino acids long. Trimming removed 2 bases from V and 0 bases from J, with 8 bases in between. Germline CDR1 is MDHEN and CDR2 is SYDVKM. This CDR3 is CASSLGQVSNQPQHF. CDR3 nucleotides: TGTGCCAGCAGTTTAGGGCAGGTTAGCAATCAGCCCCAGCATTTT.

CDR3 protein: CASKGGSSSYNEQFF. The CDR3 DNA follows: TGTGCCAGTAAGGGGGGGTCGAGCTCCTACAATGAGCAGTTCTTC. This chain links TRBV19 with TRBJ2-1; a weak D match, TRBD2 (7 bases). CDR1 is LNHDA and CDR2 is SQIVND in the germline V gene (reference sequence). The CDR3 runs 15 residues. V was shortened by 7 bases and J by 0 bases, with 13 bases between the two germline ends.

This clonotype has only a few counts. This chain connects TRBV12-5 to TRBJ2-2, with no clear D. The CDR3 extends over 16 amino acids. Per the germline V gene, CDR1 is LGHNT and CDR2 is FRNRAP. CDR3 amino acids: CDLPRNTIRYTGELFF. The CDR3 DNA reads TGTGACCTCCCTCGCAATACAATACGGTACACCGGGGAGCTGTTTTTT.

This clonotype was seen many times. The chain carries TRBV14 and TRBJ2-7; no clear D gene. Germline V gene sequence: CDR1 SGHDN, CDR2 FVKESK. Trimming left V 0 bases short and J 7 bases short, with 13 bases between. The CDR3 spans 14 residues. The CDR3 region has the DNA TGTGCCAGCAGCCAAGAGGGGATATTTTATGAGCAGTACTTC. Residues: CASSQEGIFYEQYF. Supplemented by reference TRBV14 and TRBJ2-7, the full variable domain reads EAGVTQFPSHSVIEKGQTVTLRCDPISGHDNLYWYRRVMGKEIKFLLHFVKESKQDESGMPNNRFLAERTGGTYSTLKVQPAELEDSGVYFCASSQEGIFYEQYFGPGTRLTVT.

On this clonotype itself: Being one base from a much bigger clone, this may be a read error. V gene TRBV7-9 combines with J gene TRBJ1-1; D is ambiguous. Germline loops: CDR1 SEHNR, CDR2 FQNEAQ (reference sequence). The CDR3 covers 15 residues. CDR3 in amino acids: CASSLEGGMNTEALF. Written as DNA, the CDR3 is TGTGCCAGCAGCTTAGAGGGCGGAATGAACACTGAAGCTTTATTT.

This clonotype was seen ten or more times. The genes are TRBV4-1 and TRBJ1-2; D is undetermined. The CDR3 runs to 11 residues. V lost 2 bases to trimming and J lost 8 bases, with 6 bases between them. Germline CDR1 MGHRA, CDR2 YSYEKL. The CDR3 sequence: CASSQSGGYTF. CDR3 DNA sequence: TGCGCCAGCAGCCAAAGTGGGGGCTACACCTTC.

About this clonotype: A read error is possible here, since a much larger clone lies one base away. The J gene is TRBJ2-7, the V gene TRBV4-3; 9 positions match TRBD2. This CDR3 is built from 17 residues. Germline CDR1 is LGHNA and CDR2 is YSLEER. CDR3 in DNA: TGCGCCAGCAGCCAAGATCGGGCTAGCGGGACGCACTACGACCAGTACTTC. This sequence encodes CASSQDRASGTHYDQYF.

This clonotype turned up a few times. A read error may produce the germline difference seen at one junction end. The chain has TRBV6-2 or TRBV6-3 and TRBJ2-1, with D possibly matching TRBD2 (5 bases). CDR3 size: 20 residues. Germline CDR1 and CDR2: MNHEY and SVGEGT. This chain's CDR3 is CASSPRARPRQRVVHNGQFF. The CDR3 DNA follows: TGTGCCAGCAGCCCTCGAGCGCGCCCCCGCCAGAGGGTTGTGCACAATGGGCAGTTCTTC.

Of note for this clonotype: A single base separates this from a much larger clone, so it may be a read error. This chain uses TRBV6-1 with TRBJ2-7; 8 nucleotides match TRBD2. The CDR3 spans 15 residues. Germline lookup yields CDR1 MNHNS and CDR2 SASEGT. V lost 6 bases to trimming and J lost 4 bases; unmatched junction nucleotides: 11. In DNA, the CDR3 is TGTGCCAGCAGACTCCGTCATAGCGGGAAGTACGAGCAGTACTTC. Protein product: CASRLRHSGKYEQYF.

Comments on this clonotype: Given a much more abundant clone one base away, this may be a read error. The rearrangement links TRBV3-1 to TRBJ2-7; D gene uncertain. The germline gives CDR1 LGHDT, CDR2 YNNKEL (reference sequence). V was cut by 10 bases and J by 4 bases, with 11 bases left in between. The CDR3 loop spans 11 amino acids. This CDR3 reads CAISGPYEQYF. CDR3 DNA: TGTGCCATCTCTGGCCCTTACGAGCAGTACTTC.

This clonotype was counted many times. Written as DNA, the CDR3 is TGTGCCAGCAGCTTAGGTCTACCCACAGATACGCAGTATTTT. This translates into CASSLGLPTDTQYF. The chain couples TRBV7-2 to TRBJ2-3; D not resolved. V dropped 1 base and J dropped 2 bases, with 7 bases sitting between them. The CDR3 has 14 residues. Per the germline V gene, CDR1 is SGHTA and CDR2 is FQGNSA.